Each of the 21 T cell receptor beta chains below was sequenced from the same sample in a study of brain T cells in children with intractable seizures. Profiled with immunoSEQ multiplex PCR; TCRdb holds only in-frame clones, not every one. The data show about 20,000 clones, with roughly 92% seen just once and under 8% held by the top ten. This specimen consisted of peripheral blood, obtained at surgery. All receptors come from a boy younger than 18 with focal cortical dysplasia and intractable seizures.

In DNA, the CDR3 is TGTGCTAGTGGTTCCGGACAGGGAACCGGGGAGCTGTTTTTT. The encoded protein is CASGSGQGTGELFF. The chain combines TRBV12-5 with TRBJ2-2, with 8 bases lining up with TRBD1. The V and J ends lost 4 bases and 5 bases, in that order; junction bases with no gene match: 3. The CDR3 length is 14 residues. The germline CDR1 and CDR2 sequences are LGHNT and FRNRAP.

The chain recombines TRBV14 with TRBJ1-2; no reliable D call. Trimming stripped 1 base from V and 8 bases from J, with 20 bases between. Germline V lookup: CDR1 SGHDN, CDR2 FVKESK. CDR3 length equals 16 residues. This chain's CDR3 is CASSQAKGTKALGYTF. CDR3 coding DNA: TGTGCCAGCAGCCAAGCCAAGGGCACTAAGGCTTTGGGCTACACCTTC.

This chain uses TRBV10-3 with TRBJ1-1; D is uncertain. The ends were cut back, 3 bases at V and 4 bases at J, with 9 bases in the middle. CDR3 size: 13 residues. Germline CDR1 ENHRY, CDR2 SYGVKD. The CDR3 region is CAISERLATEAFF. Written as DNA, the CDR3 is TGTGCCATCAGTGAAAGGCTGGCCACTGAAGCTTTCTTT.

The rearrangement uses TRBV7-9 and TRBJ1-1; D unclear. Germline CDR1 SEHNR, CDR2 FQNEAQ (reference sequence). Trimming pared 5 bases from V and 5 bases from J, leaving 15 bases between. This CDR3 has 14 residues. The CDR3 DNA sequence: TGTGCCAGCAGCCCCTCGGGCCTACCGACTGAAGCTTTCTTT. Its protein product is CASSPSGLPTEAFF. The full variable domain, with the rest looked up from reference TRBV7-9 and TRBJ1-1, is DTGVSQNPRHKITKRGQNVTFRCDPISEHNRLYWYRQTLGQGPEFLTYFQNEAQLEKSRLLSDRFSAERPKGSFSTLEIQRTEQGDSAMYLCASSPSGLPTEAFFGQGTRLTVV.

The chain carries TRBV7-9 and TRBJ1-2; TRBD1 is a possible D gene (5 bases). This CDR3 comprises 16 residues. Germline V CDR1 and CDR2: SEHNR, FQNEAQ (reference sequence). V lost 7 bases and J 7 bases, leaving 25 bases between the germline ends. CDR3 amino acids: CASTFAGDHRGGGYTF. CDR3 nucleotides: TGTGCCAGCACCTTCGCCGGGGACCACAGAGGAGGTGGCTACACCTTC.

The V gene is TRBV29-1, the J gene TRBJ2-1; TRBD1 aligns across 7 bases. In germline, CDR1 is SQVTM, CDR2 ANQGSEA. Trimming took 2 bases from V and 3 from J; bases not matched to a gene: 4. There are 14 residues in the CDR3. The CDR3 DNA reads TGCAGCGTTGAATACGGGACAGACTACAATGAGCAGTTCTTC. Amino acid sequence: CSVEYGTDYNEQFF.

The sample holds one count of this clone. The chain is built from TRBV27 and TRBJ2-1, with 9 positions matching TRBD2. The CDR3 has 16 amino acids. V was pared by 7 bases and J by 2 bases, with 9 bases of the junction left unmatched. From germline, CDR1 is MNHEY and CDR2 SMNVEV (reference sequence). DNA of the CDR3: TGTGCCAGCACATGGGCTAGCGGGGTCGCCTACAATGAGCAGTTCTTC. Its translation is CASTWASGVAYNEQFF.

This CDR3 reads CASSQGQGGKSQPQHF. The CDR3 nucleotides read TGCGCCAGCAGCCAAGGACAGGGAGGCAAAAGTCAGCCCCAGCATTTT. The V call is TRBV4-1, the J call TRBJ1-5; 7 bases match TRBD1. Per the germline V gene, CDR1 is MGHRA and CDR2 is YSYEKL. The CDR3 sequence is 16 residues long. V shed 1 base and J 6 bases; nucleotides not matched to a gene: 9.

The chain links TRBV6-5 to TRBJ2-4; unclear D gene. V was clipped by 4 bases and J by 0 bases, with 13 bases between them. CDR1 MNHEY and CDR2 SVGAGI come from the germline V gene. There are 16 residues in the CDR3. CDR3 region: CASSFPEGVAKNIQYF. The CDR3 DNA reads TGTGCCAGCAGTTTTCCCGAAGGCGTAGCCAAAAACATTCAGTACTTC.

The rearrangement uses TRBV9 and TRBJ1-6; D gene unclear. V lost 4 bases, J lost 0 bases, and 11 bases lay in between. Looked up from germline, CDR1 is SGDLS and CDR2 is YYNGEE. This CDR3 comprises 16 residues. CDR3 nucleotide sequence: TGTGCCAGCAGCCCCCACCTGAGCTCCTATAATTCACCCCTCCACTTT. Encoded protein: CASSPHLSSYNSPLHF. The full variable domain, its missing parts supplied by reference TRBV9 and TRBJ1-6, is DSGVTQTPKHLITATGQRVTLRCSPRSGDLSVYWYQQSLDQGLQFLIQYYNGEERAKGNILERFSAQQFPDLHSELNLSSLELGDSALYFCASSPHLSSYNSPLHFGNGTRLTVT.

The chain recombines TRBV6-5 with TRBJ1-5; D might be TRBD1 (6 bases). The V gene lost 8 bases and the J gene lost 2 bases, with 16 bases spanning the gap. The germline V gene has CDR1 MNHEY and CDR2 SVGAGI. This CDR3 comprises 15 residues. The DNA of the CDR3 is TGTGCCAGCTCTAGGCGCCCAGGGGGCAATCAGCCCCAGCATTTT. Encoded protein: CASSRRPGGNQPQHF.

The gene calls are TRBV2 and TRBJ1-2, with D possibly TRBD1 on 5 matching bases. Germline CDR1 SNHLY, CDR2 FYNNEI. This CDR3 has 13 amino acids. V was pared by 6 bases and J by 3 bases, with 11 bases between. The CDR3: CASRTDSHYGYTF. Written as DNA, the CDR3 is TGTGCCAGCAGGACCGACAGCCACTATGGCTACACCTTC.

This chain connects TRBV4-1 to TRBJ2-2; 14 bases map to TRBD2. Germline-derived CDR1 and CDR2 are MGHRA and YSYEKL. The CDR3 is 17 residues long. V was pared by 1 base and J by 3 bases, with 1 base of the junction left unmatched. The CDR3: CASSQGLAGGYTGELFF. The CDR3 coding sequence is TGCGCCAGCAGCCAAGGACTAGCGGGAGGGTACACCGGGGAGCTGTTTTTT.

Only one count was recorded for this clone. The genes are TRBV13 and TRBJ1-3; TRBD1 matches at 7 bases. Germline V gives CDR1 PRHDT, CDR2 FYEKMQ (reference sequence). With 5 bases clipped from V and 2 bases from J, the junction kept 12 bases outside the gene matches. This CDR3 contains 17 residues. This chain's CDR3 is CASSLLGDSPTGNTIYF. CDR3 DNA: TGTGCCAGCAGCCTACTAGGGGACAGTCCCACTGGAAACACCATATATTTT.

This clone has just one count. The V gene is TRBV28, the J gene TRBJ2-7; TRBD1 agrees at 7 bases. With V trimmed by 4 bases and J by 6 bases, 9 bases remained unmatched. The CDR3 sequence is 14 residues long. Per the germline V gene, CDR1 is MDHEN and CDR2 is SYDVKM. The CDR3 loop is CASSYRGRQGEQYF. CDR3 DNA: TGTGCCAGCAGTTATAGGGGGCGCCAGGGCGAGCAGTACTTC.

This clone was seen once. V and J are TRBV5-1 and TRBJ2-6; D unclear. Germline values: CDR1 SGHRS, CDR2 YFSETQ. The germline V and J ends were trimmed by 1 base and 0 bases, with 2 bases remaining between them. This CDR3 contains 14 residues. For the CDR3, the DNA is TGCGCCAGCAGCTTGTACTCTGGGGCCAACGTCCTGACTTTC. Its protein product is CASSLYSGANVLTF. Together with reference TRBV5-1 and TRBJ2-6, the CDR3 gives the full variable domain: KAGVTQTPRYLIKTRGQQVTLSCSPISGHRSVSWYQQTPGQGLQFLFEYFSETQRNKGNFPGRFSGRQFSNSRSEMNVSTLELGDSALYLCASSLYSGANVLTFGAGSRLTVL.

This chain uses TRBV9 with TRBJ1-4; no clear D gene. In germline, CDR1 is SGDLS, CDR2 YYNGEE. Trimming shortened V by 0 bases and J by 0 bases, and 6 bases separated the two germline ends. The CDR3 is 15 amino acids. The DNA of the CDR3 is TGTGCCAGCAGCGTAGGGGGTTCAACTAATGAAAAACTGTTTTTT. This codes for CASSVGGSTNEKLFF.

The chain employs TRBV20-1 and TRBJ2-3, with D hard to call. V lost 4 bases and J 2 bases, leaving 1 base between the germline ends. CDR3 size: 10 residues. Germline CDR1 DFQATT, CDR2 SNEGSKA (reference sequence). The CDR3 DNA reads as TGCAGTGCTATCACAGATACGCAGTATTTT. It yields the protein CSAITDTQYF.

The rearrangement links TRBV10-2 to TRBJ1-1; D is perhaps TRBD1 (5 bases). The germline V gene encodes CDR1 WSHSY and CDR2 SAAADI. V dropped 3 bases and J dropped 5 bases, with 22 bases sitting between them. The CDR3 runs to 17 residues. CDR3 nucleotide sequence: TGCGCCAGCAGTGACGGGAAGTATATAGGGGCGAGAACTGAAGCTTTCTTT. Its translation is CASSDGKYIGARTEAFF.

The rearrangement joins TRBV28 to TRBJ2-1; 16 nucleotides align to TRBD2. The CDR3 extends over 14 amino acids. CDR1 and CDR2 (germline): MDHEN, SYDVKM. Unmatched junction bases numbered 9, after V lost 6 bases and J lost 16 bases. The CDR3 region has the DNA TGTGCCAGCAGCCAAGGGGGGACTAGCGGGAGGGATTTCTTC. It yields the protein CASSQGGTSGRDFF.

V is TRBV29-1 and J is TRBJ2-1; 7 bases fit TRBD1. Germline CDR1 is SQVTM and CDR2 is ANQGSEA. The J segment lost 3 bases and the V segment lost 0 bases, leaving 11 bases of the junction unmatched. CDR3 size: 17 residues. For the CDR3, the DNA is TGCAGCGTTGAAGATCCCCGGGACAGAGAATACTACAATGAGCAGTTCTTC. This translates into CSVEDPRDREYYNEQFF.